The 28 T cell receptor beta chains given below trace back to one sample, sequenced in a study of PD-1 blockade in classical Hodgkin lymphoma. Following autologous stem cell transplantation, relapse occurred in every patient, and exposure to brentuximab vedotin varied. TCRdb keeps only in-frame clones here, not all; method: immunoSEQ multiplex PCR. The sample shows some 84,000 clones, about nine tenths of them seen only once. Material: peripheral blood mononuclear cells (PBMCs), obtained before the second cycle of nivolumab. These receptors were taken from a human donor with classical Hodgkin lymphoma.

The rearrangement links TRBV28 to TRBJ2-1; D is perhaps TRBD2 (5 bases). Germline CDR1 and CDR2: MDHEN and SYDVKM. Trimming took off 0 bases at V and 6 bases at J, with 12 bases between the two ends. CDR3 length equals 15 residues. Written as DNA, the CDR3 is TGTGCCAGCAGTTTATGGGGGAGAGGAGCCAATGAGCAGTTCTTC. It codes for CASSLWGRGANEQFF.

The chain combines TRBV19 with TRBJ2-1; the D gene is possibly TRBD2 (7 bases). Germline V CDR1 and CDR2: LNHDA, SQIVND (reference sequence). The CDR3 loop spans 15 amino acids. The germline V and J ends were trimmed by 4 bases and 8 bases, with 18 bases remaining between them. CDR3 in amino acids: CASSREAGAGDEQFF. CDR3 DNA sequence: TGTGCCAGTAGTAGGGAGGCGGGGGCAGGGGATGAGCAGTTCTTC.

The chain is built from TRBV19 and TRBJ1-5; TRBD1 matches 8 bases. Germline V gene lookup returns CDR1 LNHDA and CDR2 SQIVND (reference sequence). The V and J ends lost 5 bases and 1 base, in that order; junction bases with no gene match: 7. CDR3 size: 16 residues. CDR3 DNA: TGTGCCAGTAGTCAACACAGGGGGAAGAGCAATCAGCCCCAGCATTTT. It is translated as CASSQHRGKSNQPQHF.

The CDR3 reads CASSEVGRQGSGYTF. The CDR3 nucleotides are TGTGCCAGCAGTGAAGTGGGGAGACAGGGATCTGGCTACACCTTC. The chain joins TRBV6-1 to TRBJ1-2; 7 positions agree with TRBD1. The CDR3 sequence is 15 residues long. Germline lookup yields CDR1 MNHNS and CDR2 SASEGT. Losses at the gene ends were 1 base for V and 7 bases for J; bases not matched to a gene: 9.

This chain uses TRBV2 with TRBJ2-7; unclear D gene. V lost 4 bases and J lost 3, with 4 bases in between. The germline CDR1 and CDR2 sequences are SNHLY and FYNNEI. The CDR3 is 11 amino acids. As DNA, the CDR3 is TGTGCCAGCAGTGCGAGCTACGAGCAGTACTTC. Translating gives CASSASYEQYF.

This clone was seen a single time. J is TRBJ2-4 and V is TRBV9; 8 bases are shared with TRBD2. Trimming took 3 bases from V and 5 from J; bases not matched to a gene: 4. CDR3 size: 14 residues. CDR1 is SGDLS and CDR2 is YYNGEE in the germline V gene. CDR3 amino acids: CASSAGRAQNIQYF. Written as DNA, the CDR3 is TGTGCCAGCAGCGCCGGGAGGGCCCAAAACATTCAGTACTTC.

This CDR3 is CASSGRYEQFF. The CDR3 bases are TGTGCCAGCAGCGGGCGATATGAGCAGTTCTTC. The rearrangement uses TRBV11-2 and TRBJ2-1, with D unclear. Deletions cut 5 bases from V and 8 bases from J, with 7 bases between. The CDR3 extends over 11 amino acids. CDR1 and CDR2 (germline): SGHAT, FQNNGV.

CDR3 loop: CASSLAGRLGNEQFF. In DNA, the CDR3 is TGTGCCAGCAGCTTAGCAGGAAGGCTTGGAAATGAGCAGTTCTTC. The chain recombines TRBV7-9 with TRBJ2-1; D is uncertain. Per germline, CDR1 SEHNR and CDR2 FQNEAQ (reference sequence). The V end lost 0 bases, the J end lost 7 bases, and 13 bases lay between the germline ends. The CDR3 is 15 amino acids.

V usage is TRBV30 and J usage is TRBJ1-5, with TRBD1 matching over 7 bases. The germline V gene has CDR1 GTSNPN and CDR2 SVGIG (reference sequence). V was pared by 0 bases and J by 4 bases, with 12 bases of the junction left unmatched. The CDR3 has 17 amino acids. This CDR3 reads CAWSVRGRQGPNQPQHF. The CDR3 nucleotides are TGTGCCTGGAGTGTACGGGGCCGACAGGGCCCAAATCAGCCCCAGCATTTT.

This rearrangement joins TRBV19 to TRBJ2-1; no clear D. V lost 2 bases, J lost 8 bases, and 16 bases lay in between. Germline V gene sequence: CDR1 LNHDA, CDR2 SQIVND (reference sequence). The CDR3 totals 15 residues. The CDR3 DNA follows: TGTGCCAGTAGTATACCCTACGAACCTCATGATGAGCAGTTCTTC. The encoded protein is CASSIPYEPHDEQFF.

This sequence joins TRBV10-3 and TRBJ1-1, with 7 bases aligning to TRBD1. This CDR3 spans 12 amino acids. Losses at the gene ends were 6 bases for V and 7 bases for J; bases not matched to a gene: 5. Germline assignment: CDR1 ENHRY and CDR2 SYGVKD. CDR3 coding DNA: TGTGCCATCAGAGGCCGACAGGGTGAAGCTTTCTTT. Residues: CAIRGRQGEAFF.

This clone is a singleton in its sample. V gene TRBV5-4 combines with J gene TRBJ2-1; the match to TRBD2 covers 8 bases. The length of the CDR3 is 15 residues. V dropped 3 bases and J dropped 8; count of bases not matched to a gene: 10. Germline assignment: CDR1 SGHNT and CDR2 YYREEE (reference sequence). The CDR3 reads CASSSRLAQVDEQFF. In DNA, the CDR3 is TGTGCCAGCAGCTCCCGACTAGCGCAGGTCGATGAGCAGTTCTTC.

The CDR3 DNA follows: TGTGCCAGCAGCGCAGGATATTCGGAGGCGTATACGCAGTATTTT. It is translated as CASSAGYSEAYTQYF. The chain couples TRBV9 to TRBJ2-3; D is perhaps TRBD2 (5 bases). CDR1 and CDR2 (germline): SGDLS, YYNGEE. Trimming pared 3 bases from V and 7 bases from J, leaving 18 bases between. The CDR3 consists of 15 residues.

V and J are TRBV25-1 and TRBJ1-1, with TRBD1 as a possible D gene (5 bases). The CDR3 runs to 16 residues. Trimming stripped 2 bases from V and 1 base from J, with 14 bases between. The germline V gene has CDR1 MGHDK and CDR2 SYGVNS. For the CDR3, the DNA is TGTGCCAGCAGTGAAGGGCAGGGAGGACCGAACACTGAAGCTTTCTTT. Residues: CASSEGQGGPNTEAFF.

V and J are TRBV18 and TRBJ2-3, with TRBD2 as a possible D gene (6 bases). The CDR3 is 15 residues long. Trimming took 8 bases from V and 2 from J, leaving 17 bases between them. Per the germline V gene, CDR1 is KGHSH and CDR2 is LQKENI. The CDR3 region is CASVPSGLFTDTQYF. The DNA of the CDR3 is TGTGCCAGCGTTCCCTCGGGACTCTTCACAGATACGCAGTATTTT.

CDR3 amino acids: CASSTQLTQYF. The CDR3 coding sequence is TGTGCCAGCAGTACCCAGTTGACCCAGTACTTC. The V gene is TRBV28, the J gene TRBJ2-5; no definite D call. This CDR3 spans 11 amino acids. Germline assignment: CDR1 MDHEN and CDR2 SYDVKM. Trimming took 5 bases from V and 7 from J, leaving 8 bases between them. Looking up the rest from reference TRBV28 and TRBJ2-5 gives the full variable domain: DVKVTQSSRYLVKRTGEKVFLECVQDMDHENMFWYRQDPGLGLRLIYFSYDVKMKEKGDIPEGYSVSREKKERFSLILESASTNQTSMYLCASSTQLTQYFGPGTRLLVL.

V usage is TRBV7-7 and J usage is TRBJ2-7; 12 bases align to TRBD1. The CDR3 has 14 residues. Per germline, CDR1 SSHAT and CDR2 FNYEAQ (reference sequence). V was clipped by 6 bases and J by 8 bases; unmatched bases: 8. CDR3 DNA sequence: TGTGCCAGCAGTTCCGGGACAGGGGGCTCGCAGCAGTACTTC. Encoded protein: CASSSGTGGSQQYF.

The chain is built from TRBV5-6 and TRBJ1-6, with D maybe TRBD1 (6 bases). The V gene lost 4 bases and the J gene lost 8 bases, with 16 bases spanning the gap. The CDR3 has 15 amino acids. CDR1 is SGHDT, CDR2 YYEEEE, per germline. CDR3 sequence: CASSIQGGLYSPLHF. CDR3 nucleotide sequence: TGTGCCAGCAGCATACAGGGAGGATTATATTCACCCCTCCACTTT.

The CDR3 protein is CASSLNQGAGELSDEQFF. The DNA of the CDR3 is TGTGCCAGCAGCCTGAACCAGGGGGCGGGAGAGCTTTCCGATGAGCAGTTCTTC. The chain links TRBV4-2 to TRBJ2-1, with D perhaps TRBD1 (8 bases). Germline CDR1 LGHNA, CDR2 YNFKEQ. Trimming removed 4 bases at V and 8 bases at J, with 27 bases between. This CDR3 contains 18 residues.

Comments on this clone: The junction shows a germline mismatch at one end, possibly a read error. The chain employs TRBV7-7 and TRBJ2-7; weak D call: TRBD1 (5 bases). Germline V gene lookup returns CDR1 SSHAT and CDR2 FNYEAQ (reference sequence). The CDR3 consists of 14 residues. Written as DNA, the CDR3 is TGTGCTAGCAGCTTAAGCCAGGGTCCGTATGAGCAGTACTTC. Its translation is CASSLSQGPYEQYF.

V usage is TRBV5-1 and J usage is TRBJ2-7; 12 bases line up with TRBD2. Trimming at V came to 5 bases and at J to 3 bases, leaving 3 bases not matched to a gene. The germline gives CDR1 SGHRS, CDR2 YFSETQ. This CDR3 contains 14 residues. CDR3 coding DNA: TGCGCCAGCAGACCTAGCGGGAGGGGCTACGAGCAGTACTTC. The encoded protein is CASRPSGRGYEQYF. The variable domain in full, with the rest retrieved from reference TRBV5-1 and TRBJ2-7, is KAGVTQTPRYLIKTRGQQVTLSCSPISGHRSVSWYQQTPGQGLQFLFEYFSETQRNKGNFPGRFSGRQFSNSRSEMNVSTLELGDSALYLCASRPSGRGYEQYFGPGTRLTVT.

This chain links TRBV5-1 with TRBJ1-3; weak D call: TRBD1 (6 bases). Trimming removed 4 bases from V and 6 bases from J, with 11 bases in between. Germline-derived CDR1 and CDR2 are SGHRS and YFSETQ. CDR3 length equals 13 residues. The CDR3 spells CASSKDRLNTIYF. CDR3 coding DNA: TGCGCCAGCAGCAAAGACAGGCTAAACACCATATATTTT.

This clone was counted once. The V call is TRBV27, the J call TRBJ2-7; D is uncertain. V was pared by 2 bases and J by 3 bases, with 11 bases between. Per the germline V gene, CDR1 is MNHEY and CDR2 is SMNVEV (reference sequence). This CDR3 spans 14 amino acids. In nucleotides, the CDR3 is TGTGCCAGCAGTTTAGCTGGGTTATTCTACGAGCAGTACTTC. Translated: CASSLAGLFYEQYF.

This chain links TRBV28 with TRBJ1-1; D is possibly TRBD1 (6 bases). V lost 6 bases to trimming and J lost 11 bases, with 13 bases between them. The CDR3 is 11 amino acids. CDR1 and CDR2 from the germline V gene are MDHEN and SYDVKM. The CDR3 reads CASRQGSNAFF. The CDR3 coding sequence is TGTGCCAGCAGGCAGGGGAGTAATGCTTTCTTT.

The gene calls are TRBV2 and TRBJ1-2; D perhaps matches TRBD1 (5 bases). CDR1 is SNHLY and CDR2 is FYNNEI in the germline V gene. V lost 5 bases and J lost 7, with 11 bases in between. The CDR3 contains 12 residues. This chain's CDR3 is CASSPGRGGYTF. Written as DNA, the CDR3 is TGTGCCAGCAGTCCAGGGAGGGGTGGCTACACCTTC.

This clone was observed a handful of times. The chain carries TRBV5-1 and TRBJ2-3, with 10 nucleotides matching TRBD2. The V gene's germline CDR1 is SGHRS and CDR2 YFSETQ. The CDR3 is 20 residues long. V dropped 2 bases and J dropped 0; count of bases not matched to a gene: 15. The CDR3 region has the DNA TGCGCCAGCAGCTTACCTAGCGGGAGTATTGGGCAGGGAAGCACAGATACGCAGTATTTT. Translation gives CASSLPSGSIGQGSTDTQYF.

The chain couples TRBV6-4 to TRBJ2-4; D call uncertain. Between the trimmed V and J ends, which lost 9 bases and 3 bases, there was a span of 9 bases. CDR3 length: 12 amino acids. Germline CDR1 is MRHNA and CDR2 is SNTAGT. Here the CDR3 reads CASGLGKNIQYF. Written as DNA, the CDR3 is TGTGCCAGTGGGCTGGGCAAAAACATTCAGTACTTC.

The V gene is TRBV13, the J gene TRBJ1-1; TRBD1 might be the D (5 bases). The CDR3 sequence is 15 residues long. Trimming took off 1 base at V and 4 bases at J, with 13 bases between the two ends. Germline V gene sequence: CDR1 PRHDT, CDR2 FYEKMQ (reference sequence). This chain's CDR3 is CASSLEAQGLTEAFF. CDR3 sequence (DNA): TGTGCCAGCAGCTTAGAAGCCCAGGGACTCACTGAAGCTTTCTTT.